Listed below are T cell receptor beta chains from one sample, sequenced in a study of beta chain features in type 1 diabetes. Profiled with immunoSEQ multiplex PCR; TCRdb holds only in-frame clones, not every one. The data show a few hundred thousand clones, with roughly 14% seen just once and roughly 0.016% held by the top ten. The material sequenced was naive CD4+ T cells from blood. The origin of the receptors is a woman under 30 with type 1 diabetes. CDR3s include the opening cysteine and the closing phenylalanine or tryptophan. D genes are given only for firm matches. Clone size is not always given. Where it is, it says once, few, many or a class for expanded clones.

>NA|TRBJ2-7|NA|TRBV5-1
CASSWKGPGEQYF
TGCGCCAGCAGCTGGAAGGGCCCGGGGGAGCAGTACTTC
>TRBD1|TRBJ2-7|NA|TRBV18
CASSPRTGNGFEQYF
TGTGCCAGCTCACCACGGACAGGAAACGGGTTCGAGCAGTACTTC
>NA|TRBJ1-1|NA|TRBV11-2
CASSLEGSLAEAFF
TGTGCCAGCAGCTTAGAGGGGAGCCTAGCGGAAGCTTTCTTT
>NA|TRBJ2-5|few|TRBV30
CARGGRFQETQYF
TGTGCCCGGGGAGGACGCTTCCAAGAGACCCAGTACTTC
>TRBD2|TRBJ2-1|NA|TRBV25-1
CASSAHASGLTYNEQFF
TGTGCCAGCAGTGCTCACGCTAGCGGGTTGACCTACAATGAGCAGTTCTTC
>NA|TRBJ2-3|NA|TRBV7-3
CASSTQGRGTDTQYF
TGTGCCAGCAGCACCCAGGGGCGCGGTACAGATACGCAGTATTTT
>TRBD2|TRBJ2-5|few|TRBV11-2
CASSSLAGGPKETQYF
TGTGCCAGCAGCTCCTTAGCGGGAGGGCCTAAAGAGACCCAGTACTTC
>TRBD1|TRBJ1-1|few|TRBV28
CASSESRGRVSEAFF
TGTGCCAGCAGTGAGTCCAGGGGGCGCGTCTCTGAAGCTTTCTTT
>TRBD2|TRBJ2-1|NA|TRBV15
CATSRRGSGRFEQFF
TGTGCCACCAGCAGACGGGGGAGCGGGAGATTTGAGCAGTTCTTC
>NA|TRBJ2-7|few|TRBV28
CASSSPREQYF
TGTGCCAGCAGCTCTCCGCGGGAGCAGTACTTC
>NA|TRBJ2-6|NA|TRBV11-3
CASSLEASGANVLTF
TGTGCCAGCAGCTTAGAGGCCTCTGGGGCCAACGTCCTGACTTTC
>NA|TRBJ2-7|NA|TRBV14
CASSQLDGNEQYF
TGTGCCAGCAGCCAACTGGACGGGAACGAGCAGTACTTC
>NA|TRBJ2-1|few|TRBV5-4
CAAQEGRSITNEQFF
TGTGCCGCCCAGGAGGGGAGGAGCATTACTAATGAGCAGTTCTTC
>NA|TRBJ2-5|many|TRBV23-1
CASSPKETQYF
TGCGCCAGCAGTCCCAAAGAGACCCAGTACTTC
>NA|TRBJ2-3|NA|TRBV6-1
CASSGALPGTDTQYF
TGTGCCAGCAGTGGTGCACTTCCGGGCACAGATACGCAGTATTTT
>TRBD1|TRBJ2-4|NA|TRBV11-2
CASRERQGSGKNIQYF
TGTGCCAGCAGGGAACGACAGGGCTCGGGCAAAAACATTCAGTACTTC
>NA|TRBJ1-1|NA|TRBV25-1
CASSRSTGFRTEAFF
TGTGCCAGCAGTCGATCCACAGGGTTTCGAACTGAAGCTTTCTTT
>TRBD1|TRBJ2-5|few|TRBV28
CASNTPTGAGETQYF
TGTGCCAGCAACACCCCGACAGGGGCAGGGGAGACCCAGTACTTC
>TRBD2|TRBJ2-3|NA|TRBV10-3
CAAREGTPDTQYF
TGTGCCGCCAGGGAGGGGACGCCAGATACGCAGTATTTT
>NA|TRBJ2-1|few|TRBV28
CASSPGYYNEQFF
TGTGCCAGCAGCCCCGGTTATTACAATGAGCAGTTCTTC
>TRBD1|TRBJ1-2|few|TRBV2
CASSRQGANYGYTF
TGTGCCAGCAGTCGACAGGGGGCTAACTATGGCTACACCTTC
>NA|TRBJ2-7|few|TRBV4-1
CASSPLTDRTYEQYF
TGCGCCAGCAGCCCCTTGACAGATAGGACCTACGAGCAGTACTTC
>TRBD2|TRBJ2-1|NA|TRBV15
CATSTLAGDGNEQFF
TGTGCCACCAGCACGCTAGCGGGAGACGGCAATGAGCAGTTCTTC
>NA|TRBJ1-2|few|TRBV4-3
CASSQDTIPGDYGYTF
TGCGCCAGCAGCCAAGATACTATCCCAGGGGACTATGGCTACACCTTC
>NA|TRBJ2-2|few|TRBV29-1
CSGAPSLSTGELFF
TGCAGCGGTGCCCCAAGTCTAAGCACCGGGGAGCTGTTTTTT
>TRBD1|TRBJ2-1|NA|TRBV6-5
CASSTGTGVGNEQFF
TGTGCCAGCAGTACCGGGACAGGGGTAGGGAATGAGCAGTTCTTC
>NA|TRBJ1-1|NA|TRBV18
CASSPRGNTEAFF
TGTGCCAGCTCACCCCGGGGGAACACTGAAGCTTTCTTT
>TRBD1|TRBJ2-5|NA|TRBV28
CASSLAPGGTQYF
TGTGCCAGCAGTTTGGCCCCAGGGGGGACCCAGTACTTC
>NA|TRBJ1-5|NA|TRBV15
CATSRYSNQPQHF
TGTGCCACCAGCAGGTATAGCAATCAGCCCCAGCATTTT
>NA|TRBJ1-3|few|TRBV15
CATSISGNTIYF
TGTGCCACCAGCATCTCGGGGAACACCATATATTTT
>NA|TRBJ1-1|few|TRBV5-1
CASSPRGNTEAFF
TGCGCCAGCAGCCCCCGGGGGAACACTGAAGCTTTCTTT
>TRBD2|TRBJ2-1|NA|TRBV7-6
CASSFRTSGAPSSYNEQFF
TGTGCCAGCAGCTTCCGGACTAGCGGGGCCCCGAGCTCCTACAATGAGCAGTTCTTC
>TRBD2|TRBJ2-5|NA|TRBV27
CASSFIAGETQYF
TGTGCCAGCAGTTTCATAGCGGGAGAGACCCAGTACTTC
>NA|TRBJ2-7|NA|TRBV20-1
CSARDNEQYF
TGCAGTGCTAGAGATAACGAGCAGTACTTC
>TRBD2|TRBJ2-7|many|TRBV7-2
CASSFGLAEYF
TGTGCCAGCAGCTTCGGACTAGCCGAGTACTTC
>NA|TRBJ1-1|NA|TRBV29-1
CSVARGGVVNTEAFF
TGCAGCGTTGCGAGAGGGGGAGTCGTGAACACTGAAGCTTTCTTT
>NA|TRBJ2-7|few|TRBV28
CASSSPGWTAVASYEQYF
TGTGCCAGCAGCTCCCCCGGTTGGACTGCCGTGGCCTCCTACGAGCAGTACTTC
>NA|TRBJ2-7|NA|TRBV5-1
CASSPRTDDEQYF
TGCGCCAGCAGCCCGAGGACAGACGACGAGCAGTACTTC
>TRBD1|TRBJ2-5|once|TRBV6-1
CASSGQGLTQETQYF
TGTGCCAGCAGCGGACAGGGGCTGACCCAAGAGACCCAGTACTTC
>NA|TRBJ1-2|NA|TRBV7-9
CASSSGGGGPYGYTF
TGTGCCAGCAGCTCAGGAGGGGGGGGCCCCTATGGCTACACCTTC
>TRBD1|TRBJ2-2|few|TRBV2
CASEDRGHDGELFF
TGTGCCAGCGAGGACAGGGGGCATGACGGGGAGCTGTTTTTT
>NA|TRBJ2-1|NA|TRBV5-6
CASSLALTWGPFYNEQFF
TGTGCCAGCAGCTTGGCCCTTACCTGGGGCCCCTTCTACAATGAGCAGTTCTTC
>NA|TRBJ2-1|few|TRBV7-9
CASSLLPGGSGNEQFF
TGTGCCAGCAGCCTGCTCCCCGGGGGTAGTGGCAATGAGCAGTTCTTC
>TRBD1|TRBJ1-2|NA|TRBV5-1
CASSPGQDGYGYTF
TGCGCCAGCAGCCCAGGACAGGACGGCTATGGCTACACCTTC
>NA|TRBJ2-5|NA|TRBV7-2
CASSDRLQETQYF
TGTGCCAGCAGCGACAGGTTGCAAGAGACCCAGTACTTC
>TRBD1|TRBJ2-7|NA|TRBV6-5
CASSYSWTGFSYEQYF
TGTGCCAGCAGTTACTCCTGGACAGGGTTCTCCTACGAGCAGTACTTC
>NA|TRBJ1-1|few|TRBV30
CAWGSGPGTEAFF
TGTGCCTGGGGGAGTGGGCCGGGGACTGAAGCTTTCTTT
>TRBD1|TRBJ2-1|NA|TRBV13
CASSLDGQGLNEQFF
TGTGCCAGCAGCTTAGATGGACAGGGGTTGAATGAGCAGTTCTTC
>NA|TRBJ1-5|few|TRBV19
CASSKNNQPQHF
TGTGCCAGTTCTAAAAACAATCAGCCCCAGCATTTT
>TRBD1|TRBJ2-1|NA|TRBV7-9
CASSAQLGRGKGNEQFF
TGTGCCAGCAGCGCCCAATTGGGCAGGGGGAAGGGGAATGAGCAGTTCTTC
>TRBD1|TRBJ1-5|few|TRBV7-8
CASSLAGSRGQGNQPQHF
TGTGCCAGCAGCTTAGCGGGGTCCAGGGGGCAGGGTAATCAGCCCCAGCATTTT
>NA|TRBJ1-1|NA|TRBV7-9
CASSQAGAANTEAFF
TGTGCCAGCAGCCAAGCGGGGGCAGCGAACACTGAAGCTTTCTTT
>TRBD1|TRBJ1-2|NA|TRBV5-4
CASSPLTGSGYTF
TGTGCCAGCAGCCCCCTGACAGGGTCTGGCTACACCTTC
>TRBD1|TRBJ2-7|NA|TRBV6-5
CASSYADRVRSEQYF
TGTGCCAGCAGTTACGCGGACAGGGTTAGATCCGAGCAGTACTTC
>TRBD1|TRBJ1-2|NA|TRBV5-1
CASSTRDRSYGYTF
TGCGCCAGCAGCACAAGGGACAGGAGCTATGGCTACACCTTC
>NA|TRBJ2-2|NA|TRBV18
CASSPQQGNTGELFF
TGTGCCAGCTCACCGCAACAGGGTAACACCGGGGAGCTGTTTTTT
>TRBD2|TRBJ2-7|NA|TRBV5-4
CASSLSFGRTSGRINEQYF
TGTGCCAGCAGCTTGTCGTTTGGTCGGACTAGCGGGAGAATTAACGAGCAGTACTTC
>TRBD2|TRBJ2-3|few|TRBV11-3
CASSQPHGGDTQYF
TGTGCCAGCAGCCAGCCACACGGGGGGGATACGCAGTATTTT
>TRBD2|TRBJ2-5|once|TRBV9
CASSVGGGIGQETQYF
TGTGCCAGCAGCGTAGGGGGGGGGATTGGGCAAGAGACCCAGTACTTC
>NA|TRBJ2-5|few|TRBV27
CASSPTRMETQYF
TGTGCCAGCAGTCCGACTAGGATGGAGACCCAGTACTTC